These T cell receptor beta chains were read from a single sample in a study of CD8 T cells in ankylosing spondylitis. Via MiXCR, TCRdb re-called the 5' RACE reads, giving one row per CDR3 protein. This repertoire shows 650,000 to 800,000 distinct CDR3 sequences, roughly 19% found once; its top ten account for under 20%. Input material: blood, either unsorted or a sorted T cell fraction (not recorded which). Receptor source: a male donor with ankylosing spondylitis. The CDR3 runs from the conserved cysteine through the conserved F or W. Each record gives: clone size, J gene, V gene, D gene, CDR3 DNA, CDR3 protein. D genes are given only for firm matches. Expanded clones are given a class, and other clones once, few, many or no size at all.

NA,TRBJ2-3,TRBV5-1,NA,TGCGCCAGCAGCGGGCGACGGTGGAATGGTACGCAGTATTTT,CASSGRRWNGTQYF
few,TRBJ1-2,TRBV10-2,NA,TGCGCCAGCAGTGAGGTGCTCCGACCCAACTATGGCTACACCTTC,CASSEVLRPNYGYTF
few,TRBJ1-1,TRBV18,NA,TGTGCCAGCGGGCAGGGCGCCTTGAACACTGAAGCTTTCTTT,CASGQGALNTEAFF
NA,TRBJ1-4,TRBV7-9,TRBD1,TGTGCCAGCAGTTCGGGACAGGGGATGAAGGAAAAACTGTTTTTT,CASSSGQGMKEKLFF
NA,TRBJ2-1,TRBV18,TRBD2,TGTGCCAGCTCACCACCGGGCGGGAGGGCCATTGAGCAGTTCTTC,CASSPPGGRAIEQFF
few,TRBJ1-1,TRBV6-2/TRBV6-3,NA,TGTGCCAGCAGTTCTGGATGGGGAATCACTGAAGCTTTCTTT,CASSSGWGITEAFF
few,TRBJ2-5,TRBV6-2/TRBV6-3,NA,TGTGCCAGCAGTTACAGAGCGGCCACCCAAGAGACCCAGTACTTC,CASSYRAATQETQYF
few,TRBJ2-3,TRBV6-5,TRBD1,TGTGCCAGCAGTTCGCCGGGCGGGACAGGCGTAGATACGCAGTATTTT,CASSSPGGTGVDTQYF
few,TRBJ1-1,TRBV20-1,TRBD1,TGCAGTGCTACCGACCAGGGGGCATACACTGAAGCTTTCTTT,CSATDQGAYTEAFF
NA,TRBJ1-5,TRBV12-3/TRBV12-4,TRBD1,TGTGCCAGCAGTTCGCAGACAGGGGTAGGGGGCAATCAGCCCCAGCATTTT,CASSSQTGVGGNQPQHF
few,TRBJ2-2,TRBV12-3/TRBV12-4,TRBD1,TGTGCCAGCATCAAACAGGGGGGATTTTTGAACACCGGGGAGCTGTTTTTT,CASIKQGGFLNTGELFF
NA,TRBJ2-7,TRBV27,TRBD2,TGTGCCAGCAGTTATCGGGGGGGCGTCTACGAGCAGTACTTC,CASSYRGGVYEQYF
once,TRBJ2-7,TRBV7-6,TRBD2,TGTGCCAGCAGCTTATTCCTAGCGGAGGCGGCCTACGAGCAGTACTTC,CASSLFLAEAAYEQYF
NA,TRBJ2-2,TRBV15,TRBD2,TGTGCCACCAGCGGGAGACCGGGACTAGCGGGGGGCGGGGCCGGGGAGCTGTTTTTT,CATSGRPGLAGGGAGELFF
few,TRBJ2-3,TRBV29-1,TRBD2,TGCAGCGTTGGGGTCCTAGCGGGGCCTAGCACAGATACGCAGTATTTT,CSVGVLAGPSTDTQYF
NA,TRBJ2-6,TRBV6-2/TRBV6-3,NA,TGTGCCAGCAGTTCTTGGGGGATTCCTGGGGCCAACGTCCTGACTTTC,CASSSWGIPGANVLTF
NA,TRBJ2-1,TRBV3-1,NA,TGTGCCAGCAGCCAAGAGGGCCCCCTCGTGCGGAATGAGCAGTTCTTC,CASSQEGPLVRNEQFF
NA,TRBJ2-1,TRBV2,TRBD1,TGTGCCAGCAGTGTGAGACAGGGCGATAATGAGCAGTTCTTC,CASSVRQGDNEQFF
many,TRBJ1-1,TRBV29-1,TRBD1,TGCAGCGCCGGACAGGGCGGGCCTTTCTTT,CSAGQGGPFF
NA,TRBJ2-2,TRBV7-2,NA,TGTGCCAGCAGCTTAGTCATAAACACCGGGGAGCTGTTTTTT,CASSLVINTGELFF
NA,TRBJ2-5,TRBV7-9,NA,TGTGCCAGCGCCCCGACCTCTTTGAGGGAGACCCAGTACTTC,CASAPTSLRETQYF
few,TRBJ2-7,TRBV20-1,NA,TGCAGTGCTAGAGATCTGGCCGAAAAACAGTACTTC,CSARDLAEKQYF
few,TRBJ2-1,TRBV28,NA,TGTGCCAGCAGTTCCCAGCTCTGGGCTGAGCAGTTCTTC,CASSSQLWAEQFF
NA,TRBJ2-1,TRBV3-1,NA,TGTGCCAGCAGCCAAGATGGTGGGGGACCGAGCTCCTACAATGAGCAGTTCTTC,CASSQDGGGPSSYNEQFF
NA,TRBJ1-1,TRBV7-9,NA,TGTGCCAGCAGCCCCTCGGAGCACAACACTGAAGCTTTCTTT,CASSPSEHNTEAFF
many,TRBJ1-2,TRBV2,NA,TGTGCCAGCACCCCCTTGGCCAACTATGGCTACACCTTC,CASTPLANYGYTF
few,TRBJ2-1,TRBV7-6,NA,TGTGCCAGCAGCTTAGGACCACTTGAGCAGTTCTTC,CASSLGPLEQFF
few,TRBJ1-6,TRBV6-5,NA,TGTGCCAGCAGTTACTCGTTTGGGGGTAGCAATTCACCCCTCCACTTT,CASSYSFGGSNSPLHF
few,TRBJ2-5,TRBV20-1,TRBD2,TGCAGTGCTGGTACTAGCGGGGGGCTGTACGAGACCCAGTACTTC,CSAGTSGGLYETQYF
NA,TRBJ2-5,TRBV19,NA,TGTGCCAGTAGTATCACGAGGGCGCAAGAGACCCAGTACTTC,CASSITRAQETQYF
NA,TRBJ1-1,TRBV20-1,TRBD1,TGCAGTGCTAGAGACAGGGGGCGTGGAGCTTTCTTT,CSARDRGRGAFF
NA,TRBJ2-2,TRBV7-9,NA,TGTGCCAGCAGCTTAATCCGGGAGTTTAAGTCCGGGGAGCTGTTTTTT,CASSLIREFKSGELFF
NA,TRBJ2-1,TRBV29-1,NA,TGCAGCGTGGCAAGGGGGGGCGATTTGAATGAGCAGTTCTTC,CSVARGGDLNEQFF
few,TRBJ2-5,TRBV30,NA,TGTGCCTGGAGTGTATTGGAGTGGGGGACCCAGTACTTC,CAWSVLEWGTQYF
NA,TRBJ2-7,TRBV28,TRBD1,TGTGCCAGCGGTCCGGGACAGGGGGCGGACGAGCAGTACTTC,CASGPGQGADEQYF
NA,TRBJ2-1,TRBV7-6,TRBD2,TGTGCCAGCAGCAAACTAGCGGGAGTTAGCGATGAGCAGTTCTTC,CASSKLAGVSDEQFF
few,TRBJ2-3,TRBV4-2,NA,TGTGCCAGCAGCCCCCTTGGCGGGCGGGTGGGAGATACGCAGTATTTT,CASSPLGGRVGDTQYF
few,TRBJ2-3,TRBV27,TRBD2,TGTGCCAGCAGGACATCTAGCGGGAGAGCTGTAGATACGCAGTATTTT,CASRTSSGRAVDTQYF
NA,TRBJ1-1,TRBV6-2/TRBV6-3,TRBD1,TGTGCCAGCAGTTCCGGGACAGGGGTCGGGGGCACTGAAGCTTTCTTT,CASSSGTGVGGTEAFF
NA,TRBJ2-5,TRBV7-2,TRBD2,TGTGCCAGCAGGTCCTTGACTAGCGGGGTATTGGAGACCCAGTACTTC,CASRSLTSGVLETQYF
few,TRBJ1-1,TRBV9,TRBD1,TGTGCCAGCAGCGTAGAGGGACAGTCGAACACTGAAGCTTTCTTT,CASSVEGQSNTEAFF
few,TRBJ2-7,TRBV7-9,TRBD2,TGTGCCACCCACGGGACTAGCGGTAGTTCCTACGAGCAGTACTTC,CATHGTSGSSYEQYF
NA,TRBJ2-1,TRBV28,TRBD2,TGTGCCAGCAGTACTCTGCTAGCGGCCTCCTACAATGAGCAGTTCTTC,CASSTLLAASYNEQFF
NA,TRBJ2-3,TRBV5-1,NA,TGCGCCAGCAGCTTTGGGGGGATAACAGATACGCAGTATTTT,CASSFGGITDTQYF
NA,TRBJ2-1,TRBV29-1,TRBD2,TGCAGCGTTGGAGGGGGGCTAGCGGGGGAAAGCTCCTACAATGAGCAGTTCTTC,CSVGGGLAGESSYNEQFF
few,TRBJ1-6,TRBV10-3,NA,TGTGCCTCCCGATGGGGCATGGACAATTCACCCCTCCACTTT,CASRWGMDNSPLHF
once,TRBJ2-5,TRBV5-1,NA,TGCGCCAGCAGCGCGGAGGCTCGACCGAGGGAGACCCAGTACTTC,CASSAEARPRETQYF